The source of this TCR beta chain is a study of T cell responses to AZD1222 COVID-19 vaccine (dated by TCRdb to the early 2020s). Broadly, across the study: TCR sequencing covered over 230 trial participants: around 210 given two doses of AZD1222 and approximately 26 given two doses of MenACWY control vaccine. Enrollment into the trials was organized by age into subgroups of 18-55, 56-69 and 70-plus years, and those subgroups contained approximately 150, 30 and 60 TCR-sequenced participants, respectively.

A word on this clone: Which antigen it targets is not known. Within one base of it there is no much larger clone, and no base qualities were kept.

Beyond this particular receptor, the publication reports: The vaccine-associated CD4 TCRs covered the entire spike protein, and the dominant responses fell in regions 160-218 and 743-854. Participants were mostly white British, with more females than males. The authors suggested clonal diversity may have been underestimated. After two AZD1222 doses, both the breadth and the depth of spike-specific TCRs were significantly higher than at day 0 and than in MenACWY recipients. No day 14 peak-response samples were available, so repertoires were characterized only after the peak T cell response. In the small 56-69-year group, the increase in depth fell short of significance, most likely because of low power. Conclusions about previously exposed vaccinees were limited because only 5 or 6 AZD1222 recipients were SARS-CoV-2 seropositive at baseline. Nearly half of unique spike-specific TCRs reportedly recognized epitopes outside regions mutated in the B.1.351 and B.1.1.7 variants.

The CDR3 regions of human TCRbeta chains were analyzed by immunosequencing. Per the original workflow: TCRs in the repertoires were compared against a reference library of SARS-CoV-2-specific TCRs that had been generated with the MIRA antigen-specificity platform. Breadth was defined as the fraction of unique TCRs that were SARS-CoV-2-associated. Depth was defined as the fraction of total T cells that were SARS-CoV-2-associated. Using the MIRA data, each spike-specific TCR was assigned both to the spike region to which the TCR was reactive and to a CD4 or CD8 class. Log10-transformed breadth and depth values were compared by one-way ANOVA with Sidak's multiple comparisons tests. Drawn from immuneACCESS, this table holds only the in-frame rearrangements with V and J called that TCRdb kept. Clones are partly lost; checked studies trace under half to an unresolved V gene and leave the rest unexplained. V and J calls and clone size are those listed in that table; D and trimming were worked out from the DNA. This sample gives 180,000 or so clones in total; roughly 91% of them show up just once. The biggest ten clones account for roughly 2% of the sample.

What this sample's time point label stands for: about 28 days (+/-7) after the second vaccine dose. Because spike-specific TCR depth and breadth did not differ between the two schedules, AZD1222 recipients who got a second dose at roughly 4 weeks were pooled with those who got a second dose at roughly 12 weeks. Vaccinee samples came from UK trials COV001 and COV002, including a single-blind randomized controlled phase 2/3 trial of AZD1222 (ChAdOx1 nCoV-19) in healthy adults. For TCRbeta chain sequencing, PBMC samples from trial participants were taken at day 0 and at day 28 after the second dose. The CDR3, from cysteine to phenylalanine, totals 16 residues. This entry keeps only the CDR3 DNA: 48 bases, framed from base 1. Trimming costs V 1 base and J 0 bases, and their ends lie 9 bases apart. CDR1 and CDR2 are drawn from the germline V gene (reference sequence): SSHAT, FNYEAQ.

This specimen consisted of peripheral blood, obtained 28 days after the second AZD1222 dose. The chain couples TRBV7-7 to TRBJ2-2, with TRBD1 perhaps the D gene, on 6 matching bases. This clonotype was obtained from an adult who received the AZD1222 COVID-19 vaccine. The DNA is TGTGCCAGCAGCTTAGGGGGGACAACGAACACCGGGGAGCTGTTTTTT. Translated, it gives CASSLGGTTNTGELFF.